A selection of T cell receptor beta chains follows, all from one sample in a study of T cell responses to AZD1222 COVID-19 vaccine. Repertoires were generated with immunoSEQ multiplex PCR, while TCRdb's copy carries only in-frame clones and drops some. The table lists under 140,000 clones, roughly 90% of them singletons, with roughly 7.8% in the top ten. The starting material was peripheral blood, obtained on day 0 of AZD1222 vaccination. Source of these receptors: an adult in good health. Both conserved end residues are part of each CDR3. The order of the fields is D gene, CDR3 length, V gene, clone size, J gene, CDR3 DNA, CDR3 protein. The D gene is left open where the match is weak. Part of the rows lack a size; the others show once, few, many or a class for expanded clones.

D gene: TRBD1
CDR3 length: 15
V gene: TRBV3-1/TRBV3-2
clone size: NA
J gene: TRBJ1-6
CDR3 DNA: TGTGCCAGCAGCCGTGGGACAGGGCAAAATTCACCCCTCCACTTT
CDR3 protein: CASSRGTGQNSPLHF

D gene: TRBD1
CDR3 length: 17
V gene: TRBV24-1
clone size: NA
J gene: TRBJ2-3
CDR3 DNA: TGTGCCACCAGTGATTCGCGGACAGGGGATAGCACAGATACGCAGTATTTT
CDR3 protein: CATSDSRTGDSTDTQYF

D gene: TRBD1
CDR3 length: 15
V gene: TRBV6-5
clone size: NA
J gene: TRBJ1-2
CDR3 DNA: TGTGCCAGCAGTTACGGGACAGGGGTGATCTATGGCTACACCTTC
CDR3 protein: CASSYGTGVIYGYTF

D gene: NA
CDR3 length: 16
V gene: TRBV28
clone size: NA
J gene: TRBJ1-1
CDR3 DNA: TGTGCCAGCAGCACCGGCGGGGGGACACCAGACACTGAAGCTTTCTTT
CDR3 protein: CASSTGGGTPDTEAFF

D gene: TRBD1
CDR3 length: 13
V gene: TRBV19
clone size: NA
J gene: TRBJ1-2
CDR3 DNA: TGTGCCAGTAGTCCTACAGGGGGGTATGGCTACACCTTC
CDR3 protein: CASSPTGGYGYTF

D gene: TRBD2
CDR3 length: 15
V gene: TRBV7-6
clone size: NA
J gene: TRBJ2-1
CDR3 DNA: TGTGCCAGCAGCTTAAGCGGGGGGGCTTACAATGAGCAGTTCTTC
CDR3 protein: CASSLSGGAYNEQFF

D gene: TRBD1
CDR3 length: 15
V gene: TRBV27
clone size: NA
J gene: TRBJ1-2
CDR3 DNA: TGTGCCAGCAGTCCCCGACAGGGTCCCCTCTATGGCTACACCTTC
CDR3 protein: CASSPRQGPLYGYTF

D gene: NA
CDR3 length: 16
V gene: TRBV6-5
clone size: NA
J gene: TRBJ1-3
CDR3 DNA: TGTGCCAGCAGTTTCGACGGACGGGGCTCTGGAAACACCATATATTTT
CDR3 protein: CASSFDGRGSGNTIYF

D gene: TRBD1
CDR3 length: 17
V gene: TRBV29-1
clone size: NA
J gene: TRBJ2-1
CDR3 DNA: TGCAGCGTCCGGGACAGGGAGGGTTCTACCATCTACAATGAGCAGTTCTTC
CDR3 protein: CSVRDREGSTIYNEQFF

D gene: NA
CDR3 length: 13
V gene: TRBV30
clone size: once
J gene: TRBJ1-2
CDR3 DNA: TGTGCCTGGAGCCCAGTAGAAAACTATGGCTACACCTTC
CDR3 protein: CAWSPVENYGYTF

D gene: TRBD1
CDR3 length: 16
V gene: TRBV7-3
clone size: NA
J gene: TRBJ2-4
CDR3 DNA: TGTGCCAGCAGCTTAACGGGACATATCCAGGGGGACATTCAGTACTTC
CDR3 protein: CASSLTGHIQGDIQYF

D gene: TRBD2
CDR3 length: 15
V gene: TRBV5-6
clone size: NA
J gene: TRBJ2-3
CDR3 DNA: TGTGCCAGCAGCGGGATACTAGCGGGGGGGAAGGCGCAGTATTTT
CDR3 protein: CASSGILAGGKAQYF

D gene: NA
CDR3 length: 17
V gene: TRBV10-2
clone size: NA
J gene: TRBJ1-4
CDR3 DNA: TGCGCCAGCAGTGAGTCCTACAGGGAGAGGGGTAATGAAAAACTGTTTTTT
CDR3 protein: CASSESYRERGNEKLFF

D gene: TRBD1
CDR3 length: 14
V gene: TRBV27
clone size: NA
J gene: TRBJ1-5
CDR3 DNA: TGTGCCAGCAGTAACAGGGGGACTTTTCAGCCCCAGCATTTT
CDR3 protein: CASSNRGTFQPQHF

D gene: NA
CDR3 length: 14
V gene: TRBV28
clone size: NA
J gene: TRBJ1-5
CDR3 DNA: TGTGCCAGCAGTTTTTTTTCAGGCAATCAGCCCCAGCATTTT
CDR3 protein: CASSFFSGNQPQHF

D gene: NA
CDR3 length: 18
V gene: TRBV11-2
clone size: NA
J gene: TRBJ2-5
CDR3 DNA: TGTGCCAGCACCCCCCGGGGCGAGGCAGCGTCTATTCAAGAGACCCAGTACTTC
CDR3 protein: CASTPRGEAASIQETQYF

D gene: NA
CDR3 length: 15
V gene: TRBV5-1
clone size: NA
J gene: TRBJ2-5
CDR3 DNA: TGCGCCAGCAGCTCGACAGGCGGCGAAATTGAGACCCAGTACTTC
CDR3 protein: CASSSTGGEIETQYF

D gene: NA
CDR3 length: 13
V gene: TRBV9
clone size: NA
J gene: TRBJ2-5
CDR3 DNA: TGTGCCAGCAGCGCCCGGATGTGGGAGACCCAGTACTTC
CDR3 protein: CASSARMWETQYF

D gene: NA
CDR3 length: 16
V gene: TRBV28
clone size: once
J gene: TRBJ1-1
CDR3 DNA: TGTGCCAGCAGTTCCCAAGGGGGTATCATGAACACTGAAGCTTTCTTT
CDR3 protein: CASSSQGGIMNTEAFF

D gene: NA
CDR3 length: 14
V gene: TRBV6-5
clone size: once
J gene: TRBJ1-3
CDR3 DNA: TGTGCCAGCACCATGGGGGGAGCCGGAAACACCATATATTTT
CDR3 protein: CASTMGGAGNTIYF

D gene: NA
CDR3 length: 14
V gene: TRBV3-1/TRBV3-2
clone size: NA
J gene: TRBJ1-2
CDR3 DNA: TGTGCCAGCAGCCTCGAGGGAAGGGACTATGGCTACACCTTC
CDR3 protein: CASSLEGRDYGYTF

D gene: NA
CDR3 length: 14
V gene: TRBV11-3
clone size: NA
J gene: TRBJ2-5
CDR3 DNA: TGTGCCAGCAGCCGGGTCAGGACTGAAGAGACCCAGTACTTC
CDR3 protein: CASSRVRTEETQYF

D gene: NA
CDR3 length: 13
V gene: TRBV11-3
clone size: NA
J gene: TRBJ1-1
CDR3 DNA: TGTGCCAGCAGCCTTGAGGGGAGCACTGAAGCTTTCTTT
CDR3 protein: CASSLEGSTEAFF

D gene: NA
CDR3 length: 15
V gene: TRBV5-4
clone size: NA
J gene: TRBJ2-5
CDR3 DNA: TGTGCCAGCAGCCTTGGTTCCCGGGGCCAAGAGACCCAGTACTTC
CDR3 protein: CASSLGSRGQETQYF

D gene: TRBD1
CDR3 length: 15
V gene: TRBV5-6
clone size: NA
J gene: TRBJ1-5
CDR3 DNA: TGTGCCAGCAGCCGCTCCAGGACAGGGGAGCAGCCCCAGCATTTT
CDR3 protein: CASSRSRTGEQPQHF

D gene: NA
CDR3 length: 17
V gene: TRBV19
clone size: NA
J gene: TRBJ2-6
CDR3 DNA: TGTGCCAGTAGTATAGCACAGGGGAGGGTTGGGGCCAACGTCCTGACTTTC
CDR3 protein: CASSIAQGRVGANVLTF

D gene: NA
CDR3 length: 11
V gene: TRBV19
clone size: NA
J gene: TRBJ1-3
CDR3 DNA: TGTGCCGGCTGGGCTGGAAACACCATATATTTT
CDR3 protein: CAGWAGNTIYF

D gene: TRBD2
CDR3 length: 14
V gene: TRBV7-2
clone size: NA
J gene: TRBJ2-1
CDR3 DNA: TGTGCCAGCAGCGCGCGGGGGGGCCGGGATGAGCAGTTCTTC
CDR3 protein: CASSARGGRDEQFF

D gene: NA
CDR3 length: 12
V gene: TRBV28
clone size: NA
J gene: TRBJ1-4
CDR3 DNA: TGTGCCAGCAGGCTCAGGAATGAAAAACTGTTTTTT
CDR3 protein: CASRLRNEKLFF

D gene: NA
CDR3 length: 14
V gene: TRBV5-1
clone size: NA
J gene: TRBJ1-2
CDR3 DNA: TGCGCCAGCAGCCTGGGGGGACTCCGGGATGGCTACACCTTC
CDR3 protein: CASSLGGLRDGYTF

D gene: TRBD2
CDR3 length: 14
V gene: TRBV7-8
clone size: NA
J gene: TRBJ2-3
CDR3 DNA: TGTGCCAGCAGCTTGCCGACTAGCCCAGATACGCAGTATTTT
CDR3 protein: CASSLPTSPDTQYF

D gene: TRBD1
CDR3 length: 14
V gene: TRBV3-1/TRBV3-2
clone size: NA
J gene: TRBJ1-4
CDR3 DNA: TGTGCCAGCAGCCGCCGACAGGGGAATGAAAAACTGTTTTTT
CDR3 protein: CASSRRQGNEKLFF

D gene: TRBD2
CDR3 length: 18
V gene: TRBV28
clone size: NA
J gene: TRBJ2-2
CDR3 DNA: TGTGCCAGCAGCCCACCCCTCGCGGGGGGGCCAAACACCGGGGAGCTGTTTTTT
CDR3 protein: CASSPPLAGGPNTGELFF

D gene: TRBD1
CDR3 length: 13
V gene: TRBV19
clone size: NA
J gene: TRBJ1-2
CDR3 DNA: TGTGCCAGCACGGACAGGAACGTACGAGGCTACACCTTC
CDR3 protein: CASTDRNVRGYTF

D gene: NA
CDR3 length: 16
V gene: TRBV6-1
clone size: NA
J gene: TRBJ2-7
CDR3 DNA: TGTGCCAGCAGTGAACACTCGCAGCCAGGGGGGTACGAGCAGTACTTC
CDR3 protein: CASSEHSQPGGYEQYF

D gene: NA
CDR3 length: 13
V gene: TRBV27
clone size: NA
J gene: TRBJ1-4
CDR3 DNA: TGTGCCAGCAAACAGGCAACTAATGAAAAACTGTTTTTT
CDR3 protein: CASKQATNEKLFF

D gene: NA
CDR3 length: 15
V gene: TRBV5-8
clone size: NA
J gene: TRBJ1-1
CDR3 DNA: TGTGCCAGCAGCCGAGGACAGACTATCAACACTGAAGCTTTCTTT
CDR3 protein: CASSRGQTINTEAFF